The following is a TCR beta chain sequence with its context. Its antigen is still unknown. This CDR3 spans 16 amino acids. V gave up 4 bases and J gave up 6 bases, with 18 bases separating them. Germline loops: CDR1 MNHNY, CDR2 SVGAGI (reference sequence). The primer mix had 60 Vbeta and 13 Jbeta primers. Produced via immunoSEQ multiplex PCR; TCRdb's table is partial and in-frame only. The table shows under 200,000 clones, with 79% occurring only once. These data are taken from a study of cytomegalovirus exposure and HLA in healthy donors. For the study at large: Approximately 180 million T cells yielded approximately 100 million unique TCR beta sequences, as an earlier analysis found. Findings and caveats of the study: Listed as cytomegalovirus-associated were more than 150 TCR beta chains.

The sample consisted of PBMCs. This clonotype originated in a woman aged 45-65 years in good health and CMV-seronegative. This sequence joins TRBV6-6 and TRBJ2-2; maybe TRBD1 (6 bases). DNA of the CDR3: TGTGCCAGCAGTTCAATCGGGACACTAAGCGCCGGGGAGCTGTTTTTT. It translates to CASSSIGTLSAGELFF.